These 27 T cell receptor beta chains were sequenced from one sample in a study of post-analysis software for immune sequencing data. Researchers reported that TCR beta cDNA libraries carried unique molecular identifiers. One entry per CDR3 protein, called by TCRdb with MiXCR from the PCR reads. The sample yields hundreds of thousands of distinct CDR3 sequences, approximately 39% seen once. General observations from the study: Patients had higher frequencies than controls of about 5 TRBV segments, including TRBV5-6, TRBV5-1 and TRBV20-1.

No antigen has been identified for these receptors. Sequencing was done on a sample of blood. The receptors derive from a girl aged 2 to 10 with multiple sclerosis.

This CDR3 reads CASTFGRRRTFYNEQFF. In DNA form, the CDR3 reads TGTGCCAGCACCTTTGGCCGAAGGCGGACATTCTACAATGAGCAGTTCTTC. The chain links TRBV5-6 to TRBJ2-1; a possible D gene is TRBD1 (5 bases). The V end was cut by 6 bases, the J end by 3 bases, with 22 bases between. This CDR3 spans 17 amino acids. CDR1 SGHDT and CDR2 YYEEEE come from the germline V gene.

This clonotype occurred a few times. The chain recombines TRBV12-3 or TRBV12-4 with TRBJ2-1; D may match TRBD1 or TRBD2 (5 bases each). This CDR3 has 13 residues. V dropped 1 base and J dropped 6 bases, with 7 bases sitting between them. CDR3 DNA: TGTGCCAGCAGTTTAGTTGGGACCAATGAGCAGTTCTTC. Amino acids: CASSLVGTNEQFF.

The V and J genes are TRBV12-3 or TRBV12-4 and TRBJ1-1; TRBD1 matches at 8 bases. CDR3 length: 15 amino acids. V lost 7 bases to trimming and J lost 5 bases; unmatched junction nucleotides: 12. The CDR3 DNA reads TGTGCCAGCACCCTTCAAACAGGGGGTTATACTGAAGCTTTCTTT. Its protein is CASTLQTGGYTEAFF.

The chain couples TRBV5-1 to TRBJ2-5; TRBD1 matches 10 bases. Germline loops: CDR1 SGHRS, CDR2 YFSETQ. The CDR3 consists of 16 residues. V lost 6 bases, J lost 3 bases, and 11 bases stayed unmatched. CDR3 DNA sequence: TGCGCCAGCACACTCCGGGACAGGGGAAAAGAAGAGACCCAGTACTTC. This codes for CASTLRDRGKEETQYF.

The chain couples TRBV20-1 to TRBJ2-7, with TRBD2 identical over 9 bases. This CDR3 comprises 12 residues. V gave up 7 bases and J gave up 7 bases; unmatched junction bases: 8. CDR1 and CDR2 from the germline V gene are DFQATT and SNEGSKA (reference sequence). CDR3 DNA sequence: TGCAGTGGGGCGGGGGGGCTCAATGAGCAGTACTTC. Translation: CSGAGGLNEQYF.

A word on this clonotype: At one of its ends the junction is not consistent with the germline gene, which may arise from a read error. The chain couples TRBV5-1 to TRBJ2-3, with 7 bases matching TRBD1. The CDR3 extends over 14 amino acids. Per the germline V gene, CDR1 is SGHRS and CDR2 is YFSETQ. CDR3 region: CASRSSLGTDAQYF. In nucleotides, the CDR3 is TGCGCCAGCAGGTCTAGCCTTGGGACAGATGCGCAGTATTTT.

The J gene is TRBJ2-7, the V gene TRBV4-1; TRBD1 agrees at 8 bases. The germline V gene has CDR1 MGHRA and CDR2 YSYEKL. This CDR3 spans 17 amino acids. V shed 1 base, J shed 6 bases, and the junction held 14 bases outside the gene matches. The CDR3 loop reads CASSQAPDRASLSEQYF. The CDR3 DNA is TGCGCCAGCAGCCAAGCCCCGGACAGGGCTTCCCTTTCCGAGCAGTACTTC.

J is TRBJ2-1 and V is TRBV5-1; 11 positions match TRBD1. J lost 7 bases, V lost 4 bases, and 10 bases had no gene match. The CDR3 extends over 16 amino acids. Per germline, CDR1 SGHRS and CDR2 YFSETQ. Here the CDR3 DNA reads TGCGCCAGCAGCAGCCGGACAGGGGGCGCGGGGAATGAGCAGTTCTTC. This codes for CASSSRTGGAGNEQFF.

The rearrangement joins TRBV12-5 to TRBJ2-7; 10 bases are shared with TRBD2. Germline CDR1 LGHNT, CDR2 FRNRAP. V lost 5 bases, J lost 6 bases, and 7 bases stayed unmatched. CDR3 length: 14 amino acids. The CDR3 sequence: CASGVSSGSGEQYF. The CDR3 DNA reads as TGTGCTAGTGGTGTCTCTAGCGGGAGTGGCGAGCAGTACTTC. The full variable domain, with the rest looked up from reference TRBV12-5 and TRBJ2-7, is DARVTQTPRHKVTEMGQEVTMRCQPILGHNTVFWYRQTMMQGLELLAYFRNRAPLDDSGMPKDRFSAEMPDATLATLKIQPSEPRDSAVYFCASGVSSGSGEQYFGPGTRLTVT.

V and J are TRBV3-1 and TRBJ1-5; D unresolved. This CDR3 is built from 14 residues. CDR1 LGHDT and CDR2 YNNKEL come from the germline V gene (reference sequence). V was trimmed by 4 bases and J by 2 bases, leaving 9 bases between them. CDR3 bases: TGTGCCAGCAGCCTTCAGAACGGCAATCAGCCCCAGCATTTT. Its protein product is CASSLQNGNQPQHF.

The chain links TRBV25-1 to TRBJ1-2; D might be TRBD1 (6 bases). With 8 bases removed from V and 7 bases from J, the gap between germline ends came to 11 bases. Germline V gene sequence: CDR1 MGHDK, CDR2 SYGVNS. CDR3 size: 11 residues. CDR3 amino acids: CASWGGAGYTF. The CDR3 DNA follows: TGTGCCAGCTGGGGGGGGGCTGGCTACACCTTC.

This clonotype came up a few times. The rearrangement joins TRBV6-4 to TRBJ2-1; 12 bases match TRBD2. The CDR3 spans 14 residues. The germline V gene has CDR1 MRHNA and CDR2 SNTAGT. The V and J ends lost 6 bases and 6 bases, in that order; junction bases with no gene match: 3. The CDR3 protein is CASRTLAGGNEQFF. CDR3 coding DNA: TGTGCCAGCAGAACACTAGCGGGAGGCAATGAGCAGTTCTTC.

CDR3 protein: CASSLGTQEQYF. The CDR3 nucleotides read TGTGCCAGCAGCCTAGGGACTCAAGAGCAGTACTTC. The chain employs TRBV12-3 or TRBV12-4 and TRBJ2-5; D perhaps matches TRBD2 (6 bases). Trimming shortened V by 6 bases and J by 11 bases, and 16 bases separated the two germline ends. The CDR3 sequence is 12 residues long.

The J gene is TRBJ1-1, the V gene TRBV29-1; the D is unclear. The CDR3 totals 13 residues. Trimming pared 3 bases from V and 2 bases from J, leaving 10 bases between. Germline CDR1 SQVTM, CDR2 ANQGSEA. The CDR3 bases are TGCAGCGTTGATCGGGGTTTTAACACTGAAGCTTTCTTT. Translated, it gives CSVDRGFNTEAFF.

In DNA form, the CDR3 reads TGCGCCAGCAGCTTGGGGTTGGGGACCCAGTACTTC. Its protein is CASSLGLGTQYF. V and J are TRBV5-1 and TRBJ2-7; D not resolved. The end of the DNA fits TRBJ2-5 better, so the J call may be wrong. Germline loops: CDR1 SGHRS, CDR2 YFSETQ. The CDR3 extends over 12 amino acids.

With regard to this clonotype: One end of the junction is discordant with germline, which a read error may explain. The CDR3 is CSVASNTPSGANVRTF. CDR3 bases: TGCAGCGTTGCAAGTAACACCCCCTCTGGGGCCAACGTCCGGACTTTC. This rearrangement joins TRBV29-1 to TRBJ2-6; possible D gene TRBD1, 5 bases. Germline CDR1 and CDR2: SQVTM and ANQGSEA. This CDR3 has 16 residues. The full variable domain, with the rest looked up from reference TRBV29-1 and TRBJ2-6, is SAVISQKPSRDICQRGTSLTIQCQVDSQVTMMFWYRQQPGQSLTLIATANQGSEATYESGFVIDKFPISRPNLTFSTLTVSNMSPEDSSIYLCSVASNTPSGANVRTFGAGSRLTVL.

This clonotype was counted between two and nine times. The chain uses TRBV7-2 and TRBJ2-7; 7 bases map to TRBD1. Trimming at V came to 4 bases and at J to 4 bases, leaving 10 bases not matched to a gene. This CDR3 contains 15 residues. CDR1 is SGHTA, CDR2 FQGNSA, per germline. In DNA, the CDR3 is TGTGCCAGCAGCTATGTTACCGGGACAGTATACGAGCAGTACTTC. Protein product: CASSYVTGTVYEQYF.

The chain employs TRBV12-3 or TRBV12-4 and TRBJ2-1; tentatively, D is TRBD2 (6 bases). The CDR3 sequence is 15 residues long. V was pared by 5 bases and J by 3 bases, with 14 bases between. CDR3 loop: CASSPERLDYNEQFF. For the CDR3, the DNA is TGTGCCAGCAGTCCAGAACGACTAGACTACAATGAGCAGTTCTTC.

This chain uses TRBV27 with TRBJ2-7; D is possibly TRBD2 (8 bases). The CDR3 runs to 14 residues. CDR1 is MNHEY and CDR2 is SMNVEV in the germline V gene (reference sequence). Between the trimmed V and J ends, which lost 6 bases and 1 base, there was a span of 13 bases. Written as DNA, the CDR3 is TGTGCCAGCAGCGTAGCGGGACAGTCCTACGAGCAGTACTTC. It specifies CASSVAGQSYEQYF.

The chain is built from TRBV12-3 or TRBV12-4 and TRBJ1-1; D is perhaps TRBD1 (5 bases). The CDR3 contains 11 residues. The germline V and J ends were trimmed by 7 bases and 6 bases, with 9 bases remaining between them. CDR3 nucleotides: TGTGCCAGCATGCAGGGATCTGAAGCTTTCTTT. This translates into CASMQGSEAFF.

CDR3 DNA: TGCAGCGCGACGGGACAGGGTTTGGGGGGCTACACCTTC. Translated: CSATGQGLGGYTF. V and J are TRBV29-1 and TRBJ1-2; 9 bases align to TRBD1. This CDR3 is 13 amino acids long. From germline, CDR1 is SQVTM and CDR2 ANQGSEA. With 7 bases clipped from V and 8 bases from J, the junction kept 11 bases outside the gene matches.

The V and J genes are TRBV5-1 and TRBJ2-7, with D hard to call. CDR1 is SGHRS, CDR2 YFSETQ, per germline. This CDR3 contains 19 residues. Trimming took off 2 bases at V and 0 bases at J, with 24 bases between the two ends. The CDR3 DNA follows: TGCGCCAGCAGCTTCATCCCAAGGGCTAGTATTAGAAGCTCCTACGAGCAGTACTTC. Its translation: CASSFIPRASIRSSYEQYF.

The V gene is TRBV21-1, the J gene TRBJ1-5; no check of the table's D call, TRBD1, against the DNA was made. TRBV21-1 is a pseudogene locus. The CDR3 is 15 residues long. This chain's CDR3 is CASSKGQGCNQPQHF. The CDR3 region has the DNA TGTGCCAGCAGCAAAGGACAGGGTTGCAATCAGCCCCAGCATTTT.

This CDR3 reads CASSFRSGPYNEQFF. The DNA for the CDR3 is TGTGCCAGCAGTTTTCGGTCCGGTCCCTACAATGAGCAGTTCTTC. V gene TRBV12-3 or TRBV12-4 combines with J gene TRBJ2-1, with D hard to call. The CDR3 has 15 residues. V gave up 3 bases and J gave up 2 bases, with 11 bases separating them.

V usage is TRBV29-1 and J usage is TRBJ1-2; weak D call: TRBD1 (6 bases). Germline lookup yields CDR1 SQVTM and CDR2 ANQGSEA. This CDR3 region has 16 residues. V shed 6 bases and J shed 0 bases, with 20 bases lying between them. CDR3 residues: CSVGGGTPNTNYGYTF. The CDR3 coding sequence is TGCAGCGTGGGTGGTGGGACACCGAATACTAACTATGGCTACACCTTC.

The chain combines TRBV28 with TRBJ1-1; 9 bases match TRBD1. The CDR3 has 15 residues. Germline CDR1 reads MDHEN; CDR2 reads SYDVKM. V was clipped by 5 bases and J by 1 base; unmatched bases: 5. CDR3 residues: CASSLLGQGNTEAFF. Here the CDR3 DNA reads TGTGCCAGCAGTCTATTGGGACAGGGGAACACTGAAGCTTTCTTT. Based on the CDR3 plus reference TRBV28 and TRBJ1-1, the full variable domain is DVKVTQSSRYLVKRTGEKVFLECVQDMDHENMFWYRQDPGLGLRLIYFSYDVKMKEKGDIPEGYSVSREKKERFSLILESASTNQTSMYLCASSLLGQGNTEAFFGQGTRLTVV.

The J gene is TRBJ2-7, the V gene TRBV28; 14 bases align to TRBD2. This CDR3 region has 17 residues. Germline CDR1 is MDHEN and CDR2 is SYDVKM. Germline trimming cut 8 bases from V and 4 bases from J; bases unmatched to any gene: 13. CDR3 residues: CASSSWGLAGVWYEQYF. Here the CDR3 DNA reads TGTGCCAGCTCCTCTTGGGGACTAGCGGGAGTTTGGTACGAGCAGTACTTC.